This entry lists 2 T cell receptor beta chains sequenced from one sample in a study of metastatic and nonmetastatic thyroid tumors. With MiXCR, TCRdb called clones anew from the PCR reads. The sample has 20,000 or so clones; under 45% are singletons. Thyroid surgery had not been preceded by any treatment in any patient. The sequenced sample consisted of tumor tissue. These receptors all stem from a female donor with papillary thyroid cancer or a benign thyroid nodule (not recorded which). Some clones in this sample may be carry-over from other donors' samples.

The gene calls are TRBV11-2 and TRBJ1-2; weak D call: TRBD1 (5 bases). Germline CDR1 reads SGHAT; CDR2 reads FQNNGV. The CDR3 has 14 amino acids. V lost 1 base and J lost 5, with 11 bases in between. DNA of the CDR3: TGTGCCAGCAGCTTAGGAGCGGGACGGTATGGCTACACCTTC. Translating gives CASSLGAGRYGYTF.

V gene TRBV30 combines with J gene TRBJ2-5; D gene uncertain. Trimming pared 0 bases from V and 5 bases from J, leaving 10 bases between. Germline CDR1 reads GTSNPN; CDR2 reads SVGIG (reference sequence). This CDR3 has 13 residues. In nucleotides, the CDR3 is TGTGCCTGGAGTGTAGGCCTAGAGGAGACCCAGTACTTC. This gives the protein CAWSVGLEETQYF.